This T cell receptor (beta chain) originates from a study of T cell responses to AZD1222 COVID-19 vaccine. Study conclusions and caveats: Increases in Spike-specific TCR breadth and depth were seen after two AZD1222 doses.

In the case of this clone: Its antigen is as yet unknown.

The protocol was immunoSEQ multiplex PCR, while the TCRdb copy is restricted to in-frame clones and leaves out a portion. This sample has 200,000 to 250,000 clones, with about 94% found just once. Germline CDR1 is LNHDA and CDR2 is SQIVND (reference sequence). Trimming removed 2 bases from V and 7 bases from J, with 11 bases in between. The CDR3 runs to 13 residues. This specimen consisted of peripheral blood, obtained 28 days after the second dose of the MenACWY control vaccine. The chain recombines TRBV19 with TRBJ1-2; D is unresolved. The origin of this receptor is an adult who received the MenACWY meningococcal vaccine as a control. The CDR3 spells CASSISVVGGYTF. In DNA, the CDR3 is TGTGCCAGTAGTATAAGTGTAGTCGGTGGCTACACCTTC.